A selection of T cell receptor beta chains follows, all from one sample in a study of T cells in Graves' hyperthyroidism and ophthalmopathy. Each CDR3 protein gets one entry after TCRdb re-called the multiplex PCR reads with MiXCR. The sample includes over 450,000 distinct CDR3 sequences, 15% to 20% of them seen just once. Sequences were obtained from blood. All receptors come from a woman under 30 with Graves' ophthalmopathy. Both conserved end residues are part of each CDR3. D genes are given only for firm matches. Size tells how often a clone was seen (once, few, many) or the class of an expanded clone, and some rows leave it out.

many	TRBV6-1	TRBJ1-1	NA	14	TGTGCCAGCAAGTGGACTGAGGAAAACACTGAAGCTTTCTTT	CASKWTEENTEAFF
many	TRBV20-1	TRBJ1-6	NA	15	TGCAGTGCTAGCGGGGGGCCTAGAAAGAATTCACCCCTCCACTTT	CSASGGPRKNSPLHF
many	TRBV28	TRBJ2-1	TRBD2	15	TGTGCCAGCAGTTTCAGCGGGGGGGCAAGGAATGAGCAGTTCTTC	CASSFSGGARNEQFF
many	TRBV12-3/TRBV12-4	TRBJ2-6	TRBD1	18	TGTGCCAGCAGTTTCAGGACAGGCGTAAGCTCTGGGGCCAACGTCCTGACTTTC	CASSFRTGVSSGANVLTF
NA	TRBV10-3	TRBJ1-4	NA	13	TGTGCCATCAGTGGGGCACCCGGAGAAAAACTGTTTTTT	CAISGAPGEKLFF
many	TRBV6-1	TRBJ2-3	NA	16	TGTGCCAGCAGTCCCCGGGGTCGTGCTAGCACAGATACGCAGTATTTT	CASSPRGRASTDTQYF
NA	TRBV27	TRBJ2-7	TRBD1	14	TGTGCCAGCAGCTGGGACAGTTCCTCCTACGAGCAGTACTTC	CASSWDSSSYEQYF
few	TRBV4-1	TRBJ2-5	NA	12	TGCGCCAGCAGAAGGACGGGCGAGACCCAGTACTTC	CASRRTGETQYF
NA	TRBV5-4	TRBJ2-1	TRBD2	15	TGTGCCAGCAACCTAGCGGGAGTGCCCTACAATGAGCAGTTCTTC	CASNLAGVPYNEQFF
NA	TRBV19	TRBJ2-7	TRBD2	16	TGTGCCAGTAGTATCGGGAACGAGCGGGAGTGGTCCGAGCAGTACTTC	CASSIGNEREWSEQYF
NA	TRBV19	TRBJ2-3	NA	15	TGTGCCAGTAGTAGAAGAGGGAGCGCGACAGATACGCAGTATTTT	CASSRRGSATDTQYF
many	TRBV7-2	TRBJ2-1	TRBD2	15	TGTGCCAGCAGATCCCCGGGACTAGCGGGAAATGAGCAGTTCTTC	CASRSPGLAGNEQFF
few	TRBV20-1	TRBJ2-7	TRBD2	15	TGCAGTGCTAGTAAGCCCAGCGGGACCTCCTACGAGCAGTACTTC	CSASKPSGTSYEQYF
NA	TRBV5-5	TRBJ2-5	TRBD2	14	TGTGCCAGCAGCTTAAGCGGGAGGGTGGAGACCCAGTACTTC	CASSLSGRVETQYF
NA	TRBV12-3/TRBV12-4	TRBJ2-3	NA	14	TGTGCCAGCAGGATCAGCAAAGGCACAGATACGCAGTATTTT	CASRISKGTDTQYF
NA	TRBV19	TRBJ1-1	TRBD1	14	TGTGCCAGTAGTATCCGCAGGGGGTCCACTGAAGCTTTCTTT	CASSIRRGSTEAFF
many	TRBV28	TRBJ2-3	NA	14	TGTGCCAGCAGTTTATACGGAGACACAGATACGCAGTATTTT	CASSLYGDTDTQYF
NA	TRBV2	TRBJ2-7	NA	14	TGTGCCAGCAGTGACCTGGACACTCTCTACGAGCAGTACTTC	CASSDLDTLYEQYF
few	TRBV6-2/TRBV6-3	TRBJ2-1	TRBD1	15	TGTGCCAGCAGTACGCCGGGACAGCTCTACAATGAGCAGTTCTTC	CASSTPGQLYNEQFF
few	TRBV6-1	TRBJ1-6	NA	15	TGTGCCAGCGGGATGGACAGCTCCTATAATTCACCCCTCCACTTT	CASGMDSSYNSPLHF
NA	TRBV20-1	TRBJ1-2	NA	15	TGCAGTGACTACGTCCCCGCGGGGGCGCGGGGAGGCTACACCTTC	CSDYVPAGARGGYTF
few	TRBV18	TRBJ2-3	TRBD2	16	TGTGCCAGCTCACCCCTAGCGGGGGGTACCAATGATACGCAGTATTTT	CASSPLAGGTNDTQYF
many	TRBV30	TRBJ1-4	TRBD1	13	TGTGCTTACGCCACAGGGGGTGGGGAAAAACTGTTTTTT	CAYATGGGEKLFF
NA	TRBV29-1	TRBJ2-2	TRBD1	13	TGCAGCGGCCGGGACAGTAACACCGGGGAGCTGTTTTTT	CSGRDSNTGELFF
many	TRBV10-3	TRBJ1-1	NA	14	TGTGCCATCAGTGACCAGGACAAGAGTGCTGAAGCTTTCTTT	CAISDQDKSAEAFF
many	TRBV2	TRBJ1-1	NA	13	TGTGCCAGCAGTGAAAGGACAGCAACTGAAGCTTTCTTT	CASSERTATEAFF
many	TRBV7-9	TRBJ2-5	TRBD2	16	TGTGCCAGCAGCTTAGCGACTAGCGGGCCCCAAGAGACCCAGTACTTC	CASSLATSGPQETQYF
NA	TRBV2	TRBJ1-5	NA	18	TGTGCCAGCCGGTTAAGTGGGGGGACCAGGGGAAGGGTAATGCCCCAGCATTTT	CASRLSGGTRGRVMPQHF
NA	TRBV6-5	TRBJ2-2	TRBD2	15	TGTGCCAGCAGTTACCAGCGGGAGAAGGCCGGGGAGCTGTTTTTT	CASSYQREKAGELFF
once	TRBV12-3/TRBV12-4	TRBJ2-4	TRBD2	16	TGTGCCGGCAGTCCCTTTTCGGCGGGAGGTATCAACATTCAGTACTTC	CAGSPFSAGGINIQYF
many	TRBV7-9	TRBJ2-7	NA	12	TGTGCCAGTGGGCAGGAGACCTACGAGCAGTACTTC	CASGQETYEQYF
many	TRBV20-1	TRBJ2-1	TRBD2	14	TGCAGTGCTAGTAGTGGGACTACCCAGAATGAGCAGTTCTTC	CSASSGTTQNEQFF
many	TRBV20-1	TRBJ2-1	NA	16	TGCAGTGCTAGAAAAGGAGGCAGGGTCTCCTACAATGAGCAGTTCTTC	CSARKGGRVSYNEQFF
many	TRBV3-1	TRBJ2-7	NA	15	TGTGCCAGCAGCCAAGGTCGTTCCTCTGGGTACGAGCAGTACTTC	CASSQGRSSGYEQYF
many	TRBV5-1	TRBJ2-5	TRBD2	15	TGCGCCAGCAGCTGGGGGACTAGCGGGCAAGAGACCCAGTACTTC	CASSWGTSGQETQYF
NA	TRBV7-6	TRBJ2-2	NA	13	TGTGCCAGCAGCTCACTGACTAGTGGGGAGCTGTTTTTT	CASSSLTSGELFF
few	TRBV30	TRBJ2-1	TRBD2	16	TGTGCCTGGAGCCCGGGACTAGCGGGGTTATACAATGAGCAGTTCTTC	CAWSPGLAGLYNEQFF
many	TRBV30	TRBJ2-7	NA	11	TGTGCCGTGGGACTCCCGGGAGAGCAGTACTTC	CAVGLPGEQYF
NA	TRBV7-9	TRBJ1-1	NA	13	TGTGTCAGCAGCCTAGGACAGAACACTGAAGCTTTCTTT	CVSSLGQNTEAFF
many	TRBV20-1	TRBJ1-1	TRBD1	14	TGCAGTGCTACCCGACAGGGAATGAACACTGAAGCTTTCTTT	CSATRQGMNTEAFF
many	TRBV3-1	TRBJ2-5	NA	15	TGTGCCAGCAGCCAGCGCAGGGGCCAGCAAGAGACCCAGTACTTC	CASSQRRGQQETQYF
few	TRBV20-1	TRBJ2-5	NA	15	TGCAGTGCTAGAGGGGGACGGGGGAAATTAGAGACCCAGTACTTC	CSARGGRGKLETQYF
many	TRBV5-1	TRBJ1-1	TRBD1	16	TGCGCCAGCAGCTTGGAGGCTACAGGGGACCTCACTGAAGCTTTCTTT	CASSLEATGDLTEAFF
NA	TRBV12-3/TRBV12-4	TRBJ2-5	NA	15	TGTGCCAGCAGTCCCCGAGACAGTGGCCGGGAGACCCAGTACTTC	CASSPRDSGRETQYF
NA	TRBV19	TRBJ2-3	TRBD1	15	TGTGCCAGTGGGTTCGGGACAGCCAGCACAGATACGCAGTATTTT	CASGFGTASTDTQYF
few	TRBV20-1	TRBJ1-1	NA	11	TGCAGTGCTCCCAGCGGTCCTGAAGCTTTCTTT	CSAPSGPEAFF
many	TRBV11-2	TRBJ2-3	TRBD2	15	TGTGCCAGCAGCGCTCTTAGCGGGGGGATAGATACGCAGTATTTT	CASSALSGGIDTQYF
many	TRBV5-1	TRBJ1-1	TRBD1	16	TGCGCCAGCAGCTTGGTAGGGACAGGGCCGAACACTGAAGCTTTCTTT	CASSLVGTGPNTEAFF
few	TRBV30	TRBJ1-1	NA	13	TGTGCCTGGGACCGGCAGGGGAACACTGAAGCTTTCTTT	CAWDRQGNTEAFF
many	TRBV7-2	TRBJ1-6	TRBD1	17	TGTGCCAGCAGCTTGGGACAGGGGGCTCCATTGGGGGCACCCCTCCACTTT	CASSLGQGAPLGAPLHF
many	TRBV2	TRBJ2-7	TRBD1	14	TGTGCCAGCCGGGACAGGGGTAGACTATACGAGCAGTACTTC	CASRDRGRLYEQYF
NA	TRBV19	TRBJ1-4	NA	14	TGTGCCAGTAGTAGCACCGGTCTGGCTGAAAAACTGTTTTTT	CASSSTGLAEKLFF
NA	TRBV28	TRBJ1-5	NA	15	TGTGCCAGCACCTTAATTGGGGAGGGAAATCAGCCCCAGCATTTT	CASTLIGEGNQPQHF
many	TRBV2	TRBJ2-5	TRBD2	14	TGTGCCAGCAGTGAACTAGCGGGAGAGGAGACCCAGTACTTC	CASSELAGEETQYF
NA	TRBV25-1	TRBJ1-1	NA	13	TGTGCCAGCAGTTGGGGCACTAATGGTGAAGCTTTCTTT	CASSWGTNGEAFF
few	TRBV4-2	TRBJ2-1	TRBD2	16	TGTGCCAGCAGCCAAGATGACGGGAGGGCCATCAATGAGCAGTTCTTC	CASSQDDGRAINEQFF
NA	TRBV5-4	TRBJ2-1	TRBD1	15	TGTGCCAGTGATCTCCGGGACAGGGGGCATAATGAGCAGTTCTTC	CASDLRDRGHNEQFF